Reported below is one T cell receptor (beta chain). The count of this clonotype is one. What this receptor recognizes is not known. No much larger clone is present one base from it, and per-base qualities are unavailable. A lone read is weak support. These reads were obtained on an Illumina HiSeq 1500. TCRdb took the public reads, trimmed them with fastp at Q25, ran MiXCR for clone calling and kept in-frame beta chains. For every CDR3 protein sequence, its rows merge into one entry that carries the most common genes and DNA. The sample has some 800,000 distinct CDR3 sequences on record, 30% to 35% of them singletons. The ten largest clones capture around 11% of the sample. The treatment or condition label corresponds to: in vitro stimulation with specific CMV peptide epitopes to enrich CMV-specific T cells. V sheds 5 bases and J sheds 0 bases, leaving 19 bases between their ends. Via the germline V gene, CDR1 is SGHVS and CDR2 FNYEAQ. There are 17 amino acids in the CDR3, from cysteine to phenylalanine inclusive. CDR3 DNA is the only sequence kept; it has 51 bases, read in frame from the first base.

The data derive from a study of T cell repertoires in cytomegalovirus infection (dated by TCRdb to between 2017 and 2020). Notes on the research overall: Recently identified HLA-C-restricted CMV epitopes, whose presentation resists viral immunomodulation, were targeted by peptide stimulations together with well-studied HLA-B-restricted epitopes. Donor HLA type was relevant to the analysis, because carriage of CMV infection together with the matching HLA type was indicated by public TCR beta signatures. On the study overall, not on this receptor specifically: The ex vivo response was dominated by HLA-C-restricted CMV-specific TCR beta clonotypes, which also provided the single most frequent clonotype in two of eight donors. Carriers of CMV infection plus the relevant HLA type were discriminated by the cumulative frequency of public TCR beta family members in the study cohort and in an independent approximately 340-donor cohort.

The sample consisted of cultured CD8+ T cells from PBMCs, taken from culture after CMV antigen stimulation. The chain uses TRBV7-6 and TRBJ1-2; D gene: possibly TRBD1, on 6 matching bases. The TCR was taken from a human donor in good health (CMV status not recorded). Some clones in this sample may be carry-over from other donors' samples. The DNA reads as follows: TGTGCCAGCAGCCCCGGAAGTTTCGACAGGTCTAACTATGGCTACACCTTC. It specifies CASSPGSFDRSNYGYTF.